The clone carrying this T cell receptor (beta chain) was seen repeatedly, ten times or more. Its antigen is undetermined. This record comes from a study of post-analysis software for immune sequencing data. Overall study context: Recorded disease courses covered relapsing-remitting, secondary progressive and progressive-relapsing multiple sclerosis. Some patients had no subtype annotation.

Unique molecular identifiers tagged the TCR beta cDNA libraries. With about 1 to 11 million T cells as the source, some 500,000 cDNA molecules resulted. TCRdb re-analysed the PCR reads in MiXCR, keeping a single row per CDR3 protein. The sample holds under 200,000 distinct CDR3 sequences; approximately 29% are singletons and the top ten take approximately 3.6%. Germline CDR1 is LGHDT and CDR2 is YNNKEL (reference sequence). The CDR3 is 15 amino acids. The V segment lost 4 bases and the J segment 5 bases; nucleotides outside the gene matches: 6. Study-wide points: Co-batched samples clustered tightly together by F measure. About five TRBV segments occurring more often in patients than controls included TRBV5-6, TRBV5-1 and TRBV20-1.

Sequenced material: blood. The TCR was taken from a girl aged 2-17 years with multiple sclerosis. This chain uses TRBV3-1 with TRBJ2-5; 11 bases are a match to TRBD1. For the CDR3, the DNA is TGTGCCAGCAGCCGCAGGACAGGGGGCCAGGAGACCCAGTACTTC. It yields the protein CASSRRTGGQETQYF.